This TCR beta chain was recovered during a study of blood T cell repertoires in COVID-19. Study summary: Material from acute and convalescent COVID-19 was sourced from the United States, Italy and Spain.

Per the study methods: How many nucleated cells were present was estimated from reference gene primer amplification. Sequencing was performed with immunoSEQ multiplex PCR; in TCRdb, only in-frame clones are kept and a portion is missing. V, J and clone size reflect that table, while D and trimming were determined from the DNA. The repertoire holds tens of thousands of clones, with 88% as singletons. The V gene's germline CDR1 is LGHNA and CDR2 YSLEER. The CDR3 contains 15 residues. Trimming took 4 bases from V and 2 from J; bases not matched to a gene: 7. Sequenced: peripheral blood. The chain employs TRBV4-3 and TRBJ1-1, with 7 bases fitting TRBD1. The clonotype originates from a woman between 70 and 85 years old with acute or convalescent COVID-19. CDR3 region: CASSLVWDSNTEAFF. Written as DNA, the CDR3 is TGCGCCAGCAGCCTTGTCTGGGACAGTAACACTGAAGCTTTCTTT.